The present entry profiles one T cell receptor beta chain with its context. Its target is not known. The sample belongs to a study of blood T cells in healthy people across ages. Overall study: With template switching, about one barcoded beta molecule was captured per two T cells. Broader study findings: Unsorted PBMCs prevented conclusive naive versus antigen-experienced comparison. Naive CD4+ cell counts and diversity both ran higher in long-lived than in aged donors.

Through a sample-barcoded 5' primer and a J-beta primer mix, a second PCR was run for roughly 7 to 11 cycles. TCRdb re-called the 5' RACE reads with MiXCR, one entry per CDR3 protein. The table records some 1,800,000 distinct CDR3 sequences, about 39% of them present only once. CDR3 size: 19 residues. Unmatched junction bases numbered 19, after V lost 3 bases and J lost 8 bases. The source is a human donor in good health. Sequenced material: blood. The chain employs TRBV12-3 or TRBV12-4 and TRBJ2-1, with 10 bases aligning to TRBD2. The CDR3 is CASSFLPRLAGPVIDEQFF. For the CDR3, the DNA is TGTGCCAGCAGTTTTTTACCTCGACTAGCGGGCCCAGTGATAGATGAGCAGTTCTTC.